This T cell receptor (beta chain) was identified during a study of blood T cell repertoires in COVID-19. Losses at the gene ends were 3 bases for V and 5 bases for J; bases not matched to a gene: 4. Germline V gene lookup returns CDR1 LNHDA and CDR2 SQIVND (reference sequence). The CDR3 runs 14 residues. The protocol was immunoSEQ multiplex PCR, while the TCRdb copy is restricted to in-frame clones and leaves out a portion. The sample carries 200,000 or so clones, around 81% recorded once. The sequence was collected from a woman in her 30s who had recovered from COVID-19. V usage is TRBV19 and J usage is TRBJ1-1; 9 nucleotides align to TRBD1. The source material was peripheral blood. The CDR3: CASSMGTGRTEAFF. The CDR3, as DNA: TGTGCCAGTAGTATGGGGACAGGGAGGACTGAAGCTTTCTTT.